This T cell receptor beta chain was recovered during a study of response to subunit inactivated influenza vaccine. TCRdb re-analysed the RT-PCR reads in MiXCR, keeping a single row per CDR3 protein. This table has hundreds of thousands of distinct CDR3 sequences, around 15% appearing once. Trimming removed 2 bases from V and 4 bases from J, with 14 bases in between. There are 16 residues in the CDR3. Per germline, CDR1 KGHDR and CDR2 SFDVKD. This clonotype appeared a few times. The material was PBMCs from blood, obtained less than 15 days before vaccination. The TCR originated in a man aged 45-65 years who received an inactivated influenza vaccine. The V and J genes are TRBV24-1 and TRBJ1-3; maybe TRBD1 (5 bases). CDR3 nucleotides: TGTGCCACCAGTGATTCGGTACCGGGACGAGGAAACACCATATATTTT. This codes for CATSDSVPGRGNTIYF.